The clone carrying this TCR beta chain was detected a few times. Its specificity is not known. This specimen comes from a study of blood T cells in healthy people across ages. General study points: The unknown donor CMV status may have confounded expanded clonotype changes. TCR beta diversity tracked closely with naive T cell percentage.

In germline, CDR1 is KGHSH, CDR2 LQKENI. The CDR3 has 13 amino acids. With 4 bases removed from V and 9 bases from J, the gap between germline ends came to 13 bases. A second PCR of 7 to 11 cycles used a sample-barcoded 5' primer and a J-beta primer mix. TCRdb analysed the 5' RACE reads with MiXCR anew, one entry per CDR3 protein. The top ten hold 51% of the sample, which has 380,000 or so distinct CDR3 sequences, 52% seen once. The extraction recovered at least 6 micrograms of total RNA per sample. Input material: blood. The clonotype was recovered from a man aged 55 to 69 in good health. The V gene is TRBV18, the J gene TRBJ2-1; a possible D gene is TRBD2 (5 bases). The CDR3 sequence is CASSLESRGEQFF. The CDR3 DNA follows: TGTGCCAGCTCACTGGAGAGTCGGGGTGAGCAGTTCTTC.